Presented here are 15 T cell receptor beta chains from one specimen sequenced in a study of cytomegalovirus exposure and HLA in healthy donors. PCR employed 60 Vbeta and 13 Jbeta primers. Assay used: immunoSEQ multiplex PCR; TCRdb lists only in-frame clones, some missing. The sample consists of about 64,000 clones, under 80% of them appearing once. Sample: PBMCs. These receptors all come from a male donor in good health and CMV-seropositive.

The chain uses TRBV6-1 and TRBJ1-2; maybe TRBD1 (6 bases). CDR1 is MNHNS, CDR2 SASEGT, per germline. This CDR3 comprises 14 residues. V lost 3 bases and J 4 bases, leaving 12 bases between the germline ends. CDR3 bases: TGTGCCAGCAGTGAGAAGGGGGTGGGCTATGGCTACACCTTC. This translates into CASSEKGVGYGYTF.

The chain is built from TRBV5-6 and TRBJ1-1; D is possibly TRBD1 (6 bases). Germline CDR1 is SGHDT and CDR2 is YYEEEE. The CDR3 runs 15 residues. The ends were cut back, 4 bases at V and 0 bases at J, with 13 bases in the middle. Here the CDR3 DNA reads TGTGCCAGCAGCCCCCCACAGGGAGTGAACACTGAAGCTTTCTTT. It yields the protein CASSPPQGVNTEAFF.

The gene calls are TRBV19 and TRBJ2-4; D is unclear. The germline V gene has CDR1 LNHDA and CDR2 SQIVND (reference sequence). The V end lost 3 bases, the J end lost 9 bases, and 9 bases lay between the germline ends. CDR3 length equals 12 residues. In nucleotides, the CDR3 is TGTGCCAGTAGTATTGAGAGAGGCATTCAGTACTTC. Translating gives CASSIERGIQYF.

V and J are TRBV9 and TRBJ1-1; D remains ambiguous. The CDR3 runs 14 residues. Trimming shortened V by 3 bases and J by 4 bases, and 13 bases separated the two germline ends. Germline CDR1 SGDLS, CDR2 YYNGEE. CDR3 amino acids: CASSAASGSTEAFF. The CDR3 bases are TGTGCCAGCAGCGCCGCAAGCGGCAGCACTGAAGCTTTCTTT.

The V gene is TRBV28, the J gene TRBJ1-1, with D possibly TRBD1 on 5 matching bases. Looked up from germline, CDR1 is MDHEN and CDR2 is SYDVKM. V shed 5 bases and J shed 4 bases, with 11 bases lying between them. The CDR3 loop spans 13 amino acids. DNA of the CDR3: TGTGCCAGCAGTCCGTTTCAGGGCACTGAAGCTTTCTTT. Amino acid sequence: CASSPFQGTEAFF.

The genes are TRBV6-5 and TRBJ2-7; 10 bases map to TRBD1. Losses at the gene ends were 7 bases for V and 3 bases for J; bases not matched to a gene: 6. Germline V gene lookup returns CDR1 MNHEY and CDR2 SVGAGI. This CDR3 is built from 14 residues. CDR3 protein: CASKTDRGYYEQYF. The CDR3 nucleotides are TGTGCCAGCAAAACGGACAGGGGGTACTACGAGCAGTACTTC.

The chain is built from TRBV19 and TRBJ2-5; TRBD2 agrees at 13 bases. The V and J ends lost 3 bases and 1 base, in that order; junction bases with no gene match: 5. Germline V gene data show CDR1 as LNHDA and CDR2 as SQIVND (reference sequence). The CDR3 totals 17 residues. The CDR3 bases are TGTGCCAGTAGTATGGGGACTAGCGGGGAACCCCAAGAGACCCAGTACTTC. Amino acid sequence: CASSMGTSGEPQETQYF.

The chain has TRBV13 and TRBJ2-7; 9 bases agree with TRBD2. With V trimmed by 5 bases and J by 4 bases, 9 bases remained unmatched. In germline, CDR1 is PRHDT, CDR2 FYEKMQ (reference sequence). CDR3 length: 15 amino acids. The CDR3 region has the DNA TGTGCCAGCAGCCCCCCCGAGCGGGGGGATTACGAGCAGTACTTC. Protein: CASSPPERGDYEQYF.

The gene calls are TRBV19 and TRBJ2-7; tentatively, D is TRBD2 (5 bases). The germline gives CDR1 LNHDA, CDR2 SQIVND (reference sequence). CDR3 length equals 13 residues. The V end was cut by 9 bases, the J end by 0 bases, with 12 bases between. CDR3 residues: CASRGLSSYEQYF. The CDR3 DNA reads TGTGCCAGCCGGGGTTTGAGCTCCTACGAGCAGTACTTC.

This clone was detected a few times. The CDR3 here is CASTDQGSGQPQHF. In DNA, the CDR3 is TGTGCCAGCACGGATCAGGGGAGCGGTCAGCCCCAGCATTTT. The rearrangement uses TRBV6-1 and TRBJ1-5; D is possibly TRBD1 (6 bases). CDR1 and CDR2 from the germline V gene are MNHNS and SASEGT. Between the trimmed V and J ends, which lost 7 bases and 6 bases, there was a span of 16 bases. The CDR3 runs 14 residues.

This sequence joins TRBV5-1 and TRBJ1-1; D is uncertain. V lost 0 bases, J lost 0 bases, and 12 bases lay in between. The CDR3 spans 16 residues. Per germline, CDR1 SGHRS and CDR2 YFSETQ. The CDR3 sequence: CASSLGRSGMNTEAFF. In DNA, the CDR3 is TGCGCCAGCAGCTTGGGCAGGTCTGGAATGAACACTGAAGCTTTCTTT.

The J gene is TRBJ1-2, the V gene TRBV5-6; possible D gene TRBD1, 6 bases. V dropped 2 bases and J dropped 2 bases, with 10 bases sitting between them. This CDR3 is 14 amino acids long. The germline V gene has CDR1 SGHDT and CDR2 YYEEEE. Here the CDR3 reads CASSFGTKNYGYTF. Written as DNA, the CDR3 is TGTGCCAGCAGCTTCGGGACAAAGAACTATGGCTACACCTTC.

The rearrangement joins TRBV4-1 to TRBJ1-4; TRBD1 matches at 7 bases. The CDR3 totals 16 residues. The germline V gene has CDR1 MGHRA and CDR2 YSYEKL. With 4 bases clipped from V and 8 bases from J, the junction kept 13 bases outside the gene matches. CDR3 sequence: CASSRGLDRAYEKLFF. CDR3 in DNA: TGCGCCAGCAGCCGAGGATTAGACAGGGCCTACGAAAAACTGTTTTTT.

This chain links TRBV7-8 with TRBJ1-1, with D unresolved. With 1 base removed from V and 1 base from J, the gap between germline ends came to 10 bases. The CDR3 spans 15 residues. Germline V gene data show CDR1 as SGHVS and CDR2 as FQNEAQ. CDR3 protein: CASSLVGRQNTEAFF. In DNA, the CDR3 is TGTGCCAGCAGCTTAGTCGGCAGGCAGAACACTGAAGCTTTCTTT.

The CDR3 sequence is CASSLDTRDRGSGEQFF. The CDR3 DNA reads as TGTGCCAGCAGCTTAGATACCCGGGACAGGGGCTCTGGTGAGCAGTTCTTC. V is TRBV11-2 and J is TRBJ2-1; the match to TRBD1 covers 10 bases. The V gene's germline CDR1 is SGHAT and CDR2 FQNNGV. The junction had 11 bases not matched to a gene; V was cut back by 0 bases and J by 9 bases. This CDR3 comprises 17 residues.